The sequence of this TCR beta chain was determined in a study of blood T cell repertoires in COVID-19. In the study overall: In each case, the material was cDNA or gDNA derived from T cells, B-cell-depleted T cells, or PBMCs.

Per the authors' pipeline: Amplified reference gene primers provided the basis for estimating nucleated cell counts. Using immunoSEQ multiplex PCR, the repertoire was profiled, and TCRdb retains in-frame clones only, with some absent. V, J and clone size reflect that table, while D and trimming were determined from the DNA. In the table there are 380,000 or so clones, roughly 90% of which are singletons. Germline lookup yields CDR1 MNHEY and CDR2 SVGEGT. The CDR3 spans 11 residues. V lost 6 bases to trimming and J lost 6 bases, with 9 bases between them. This study enrolled people aged 18 to 89 from under 25 US geographic areas. Cohorts were assigned according to the clinical history that participants reported.

The source material was PBMCs or T cells enriched from blood (not recorded which). V usage is TRBV6-2 or TRBV6-3 and J usage is TRBJ2-7; D gene uncertain. The sequence derives from a young woman with acute COVID-19. CDR3 DNA: TGTGCCAGCAGCCATCTCGGCGAGCAGTACTTC. It specifies CASSHLGEQYF.